This T cell receptor beta chain appears in the sequencing data of a study of cytomegalovirus exposure and HLA in healthy donors. This CDR3 spans 14 amino acids. The J segment lost 1 base and the V segment lost 7 bases, leaving 4 bases of the junction unmatched. Germline-derived CDR1 and CDR2 are LNHDA and SQIVND (reference sequence). With 60 Vbeta and 13 Jbeta primers, the PCR was carried out. TCRdb's table, derived via immunoSEQ multiplex PCR, lists solely in-frame clones and lacks some. The data show some 140,000 clones, with roughly 83% seen just once and less than 8.5% held by the top ten. This TCR derives from a young man in good health and CMV-seropositive. Material for sequencing was PBMCs. The V call is TRBV19, the J call TRBJ1-1; TRBD1 agrees at 9 bases. The CDR3 region is CASNGQGPNTEAFF. In nucleotides, the CDR3 is TGTGCCAGTAACGGACAGGGGCCGAACACTGAAGCTTTCTTT.